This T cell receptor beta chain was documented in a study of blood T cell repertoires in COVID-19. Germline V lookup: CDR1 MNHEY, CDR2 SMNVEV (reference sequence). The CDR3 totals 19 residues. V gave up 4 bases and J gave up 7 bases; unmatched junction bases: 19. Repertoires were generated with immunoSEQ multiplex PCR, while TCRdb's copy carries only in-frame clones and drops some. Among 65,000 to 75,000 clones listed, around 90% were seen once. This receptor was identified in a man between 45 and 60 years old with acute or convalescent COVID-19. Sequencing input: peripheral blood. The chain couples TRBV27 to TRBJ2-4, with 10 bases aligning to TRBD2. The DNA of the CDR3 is TGTGCCAGCAGTTCCCCGCCGCCTAGCGGGGGCTCTCCCGGGAACATTCAGTACTTC. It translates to CASSSPPPSGGSPGNIQYF.